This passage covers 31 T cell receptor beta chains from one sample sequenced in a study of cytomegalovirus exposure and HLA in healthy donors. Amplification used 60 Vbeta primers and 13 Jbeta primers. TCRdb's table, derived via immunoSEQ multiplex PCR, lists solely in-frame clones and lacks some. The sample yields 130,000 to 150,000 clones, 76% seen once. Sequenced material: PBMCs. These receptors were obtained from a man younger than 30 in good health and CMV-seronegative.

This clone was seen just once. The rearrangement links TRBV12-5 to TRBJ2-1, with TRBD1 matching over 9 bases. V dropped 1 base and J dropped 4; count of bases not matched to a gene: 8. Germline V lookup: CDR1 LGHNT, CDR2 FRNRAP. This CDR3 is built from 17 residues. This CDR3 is CASGLAPGQGPYNEQFF. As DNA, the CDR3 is TGTGCTAGTGGTTTGGCGCCCGGACAGGGGCCTTACAATGAGCAGTTCTTC. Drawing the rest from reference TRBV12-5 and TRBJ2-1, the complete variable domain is DARVTQTPRHKVTEMGQEVTMRCQPILGHNTVFWYRQTMMQGLELLAYFRNRAPLDDSGMPKDRFSAEMPDATLATLKIQPSEPRDSAVYFCASGLAPGQGPYNEQFFGPGTRLTVL.

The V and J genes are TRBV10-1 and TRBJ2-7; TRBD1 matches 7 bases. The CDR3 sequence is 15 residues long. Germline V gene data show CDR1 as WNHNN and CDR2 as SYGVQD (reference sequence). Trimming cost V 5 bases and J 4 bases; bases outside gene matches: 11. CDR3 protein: CASSSGTDKPYEQYF. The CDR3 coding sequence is TGCGCCAGCAGTTCCGGGACAGATAAACCTTACGAGCAGTACTTC.

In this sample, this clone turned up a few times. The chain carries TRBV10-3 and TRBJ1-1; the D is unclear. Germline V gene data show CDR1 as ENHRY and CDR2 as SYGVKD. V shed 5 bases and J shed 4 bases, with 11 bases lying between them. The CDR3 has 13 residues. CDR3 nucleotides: TGTGCCATCAGTCCCGGGGTCGGCACTGAAGCTTTCTTT. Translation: CAISPGVGTEAFF.

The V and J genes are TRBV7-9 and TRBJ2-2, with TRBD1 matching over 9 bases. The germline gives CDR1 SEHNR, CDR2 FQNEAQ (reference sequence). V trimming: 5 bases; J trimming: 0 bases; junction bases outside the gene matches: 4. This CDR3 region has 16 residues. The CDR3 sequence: CASSPGQGSNTGELFF. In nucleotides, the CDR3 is TGTGCCAGCAGCCCTGGACAGGGGTCGAACACCGGGGAGCTGTTTTTT.

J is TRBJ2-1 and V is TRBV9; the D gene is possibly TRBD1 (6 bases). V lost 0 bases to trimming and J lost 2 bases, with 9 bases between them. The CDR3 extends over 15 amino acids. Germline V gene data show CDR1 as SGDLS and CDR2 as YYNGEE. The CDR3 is CASSVVGAAYNEQFF. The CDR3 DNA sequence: TGTGCCAGCAGCGTAGTGGGGGCAGCCTACAATGAGCAGTTCTTC.

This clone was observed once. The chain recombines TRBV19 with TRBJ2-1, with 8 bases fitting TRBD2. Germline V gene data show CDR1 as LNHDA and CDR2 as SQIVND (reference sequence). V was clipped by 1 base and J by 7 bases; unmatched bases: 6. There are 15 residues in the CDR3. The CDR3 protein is CASSIVSGGLNEQFF. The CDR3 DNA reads TGTGCCAGTAGTATAGTTTCGGGGGGGCTGAATGAGCAGTTCTTC.

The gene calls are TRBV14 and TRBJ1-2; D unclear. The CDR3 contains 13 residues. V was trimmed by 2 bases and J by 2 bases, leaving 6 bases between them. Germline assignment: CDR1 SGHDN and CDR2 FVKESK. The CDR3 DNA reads TGTGCCAGCAGCCAACAGCGCAACTATGGCTACACCTTC. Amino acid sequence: CASSQQRNYGYTF.

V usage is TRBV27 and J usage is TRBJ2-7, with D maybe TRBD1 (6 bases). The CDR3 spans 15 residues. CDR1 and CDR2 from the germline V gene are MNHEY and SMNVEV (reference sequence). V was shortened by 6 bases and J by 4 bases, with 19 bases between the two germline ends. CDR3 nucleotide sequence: TGTGCCAGCAGGACAGGACGGCAGGAGGTTTACGAGCAGTACTTC. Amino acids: CASRTGRQEVYEQYF.

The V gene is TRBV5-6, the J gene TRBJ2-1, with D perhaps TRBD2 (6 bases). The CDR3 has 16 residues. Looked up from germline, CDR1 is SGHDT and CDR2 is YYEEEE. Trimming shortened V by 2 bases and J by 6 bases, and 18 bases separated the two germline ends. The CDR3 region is CASSFLSGVLSNEQFF. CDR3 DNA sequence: TGTGCCAGCAGCTTCTTGTCGGGAGTACTCAGCAATGAGCAGTTCTTC.

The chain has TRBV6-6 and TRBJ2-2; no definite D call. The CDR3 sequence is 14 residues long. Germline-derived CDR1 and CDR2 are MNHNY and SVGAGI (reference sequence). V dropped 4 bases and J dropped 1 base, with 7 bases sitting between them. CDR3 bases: TGTGCCAGCAGTTCCCACAGGAACACCGGGGAGCTGTTTTTT. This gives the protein CASSSHRNTGELFF.

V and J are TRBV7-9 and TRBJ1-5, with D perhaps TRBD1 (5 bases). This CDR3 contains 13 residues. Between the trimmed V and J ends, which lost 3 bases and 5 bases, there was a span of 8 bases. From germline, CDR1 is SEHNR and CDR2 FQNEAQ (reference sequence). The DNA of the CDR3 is TGTGCCAGCAGCTTGGCGGGGGATCAGCCCCAGCATTTT. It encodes CASSLAGDQPQHF.

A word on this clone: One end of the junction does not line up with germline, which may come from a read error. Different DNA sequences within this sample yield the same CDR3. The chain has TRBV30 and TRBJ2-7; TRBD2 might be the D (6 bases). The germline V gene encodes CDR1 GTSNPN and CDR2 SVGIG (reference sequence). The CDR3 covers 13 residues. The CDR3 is CAWSRAGFHEQYF. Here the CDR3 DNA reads TGCGCTTGGAGCCGGGCGGGGTTCCACGAGCAGTACTTC.

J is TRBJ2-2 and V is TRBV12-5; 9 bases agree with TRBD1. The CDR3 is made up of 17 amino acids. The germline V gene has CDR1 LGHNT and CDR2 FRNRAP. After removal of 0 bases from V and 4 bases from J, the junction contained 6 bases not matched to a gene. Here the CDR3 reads CASGLVTGQGSTGELFF. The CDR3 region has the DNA TGTGCTAGTGGTTTGGTAACCGGACAGGGGAGCACCGGGGAGCTGTTTTTT.

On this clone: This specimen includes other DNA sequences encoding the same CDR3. In DNA, the CDR3 is TGTGCCAGCAGCTCCGACAGGGCTTACGAGCAGTACTTC. It yields the protein CASSSDRAYEQYF. The rearrangement links TRBV11-2 to TRBJ2-5; 7 bases map to TRBD1. The J call may be faulty, since TRBJ2-7 better matches the DNA end. The germline gives CDR1 SGHAT, CDR2 FQNNGV. The CDR3 is 13 amino acids.

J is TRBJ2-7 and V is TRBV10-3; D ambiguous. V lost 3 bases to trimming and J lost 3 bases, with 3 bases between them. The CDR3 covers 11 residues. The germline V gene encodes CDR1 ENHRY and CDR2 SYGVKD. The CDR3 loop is CAISELYEQYF. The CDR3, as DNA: TGTGCCATCAGTGAACTCTACGAGCAGTACTTC.

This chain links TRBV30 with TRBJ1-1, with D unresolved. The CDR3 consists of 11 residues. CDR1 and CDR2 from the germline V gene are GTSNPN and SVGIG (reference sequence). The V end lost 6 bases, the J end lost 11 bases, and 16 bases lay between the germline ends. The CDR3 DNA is TGTGCCTGCCTCCGGGAATCAACGGCTTTCTTT. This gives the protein CACLRESTAFF.

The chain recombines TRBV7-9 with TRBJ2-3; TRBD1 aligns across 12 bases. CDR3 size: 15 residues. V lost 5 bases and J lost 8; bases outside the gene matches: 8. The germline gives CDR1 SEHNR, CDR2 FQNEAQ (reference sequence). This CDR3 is CASSRAGTGGLTQYF. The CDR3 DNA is TGTGCCAGCAGCCGCGCCGGGACAGGGGGCCTTACGCAGTATTTT.

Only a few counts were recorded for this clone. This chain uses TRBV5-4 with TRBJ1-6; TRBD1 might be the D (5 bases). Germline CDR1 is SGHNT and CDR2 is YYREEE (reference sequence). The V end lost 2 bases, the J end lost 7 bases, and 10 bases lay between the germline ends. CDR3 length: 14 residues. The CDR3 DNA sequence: TGTGCCAGCAGCTTCCTGGCAGGGAATTCACCCCTCCACTTT. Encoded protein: CASSFLAGNSPLHF.

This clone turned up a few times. The CDR3 DNA sequence: TGTGCCAGCAGTAGCGGGGGCCCTTACGAGCAGTACTTC. Translating gives CASSSGGPYEQYF. The chain is built from TRBV25-1 and TRBJ2-7; 8 bases line up with TRBD2. CDR1 is MGHDK and CDR2 is SYGVNS in the germline V gene. With V trimmed by 5 bases and J by 4 bases, 4 bases remained unmatched. CDR3 length equals 13 residues.

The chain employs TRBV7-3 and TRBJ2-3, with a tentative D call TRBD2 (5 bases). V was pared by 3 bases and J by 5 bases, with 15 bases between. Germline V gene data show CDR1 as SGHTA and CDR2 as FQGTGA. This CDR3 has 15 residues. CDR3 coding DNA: TGTGCCAGCAGCTTGGGAAATAGAGAGGGAGATACGCAGTATTTT. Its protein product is CASSLGNREGDTQYF. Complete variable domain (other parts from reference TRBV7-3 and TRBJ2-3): GAGVSQTPSNKVTEKGKYVELRCDPISGHTALYWYRQSLGQGPEFLIYFQGTGAADDSGLPNDRFFAVRPEGSVSTLKIQRTERGDSAVYLCASSLGNREGDTQYFGPGTRLTVL.

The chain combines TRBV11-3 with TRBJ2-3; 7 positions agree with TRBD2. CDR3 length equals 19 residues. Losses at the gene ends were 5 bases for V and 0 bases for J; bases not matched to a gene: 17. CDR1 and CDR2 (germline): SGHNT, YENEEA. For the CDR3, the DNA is TGTGCCAGCAGCAAGATGGGGCTAGCGGAACCTACTAGCACAGATACGCAGTATTTT. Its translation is CASSKMGLAEPTSTDTQYF.

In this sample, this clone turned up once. CDR3 bases: TGTGCCAGCAGCCAAGTAGGGGCATTCGGCTATGGCTACACCTTC. Translating it yields CASSQVGAFGYGYTF. The rearrangement uses TRBV4-2 and TRBJ1-2; D is perhaps TRBD1 (5 bases). This CDR3 has 15 amino acids. Germline assignment: CDR1 LGHNA and CDR2 YNFKEQ. The V and J ends lost 1 base and 4 bases respectively, with 13 bases between them.

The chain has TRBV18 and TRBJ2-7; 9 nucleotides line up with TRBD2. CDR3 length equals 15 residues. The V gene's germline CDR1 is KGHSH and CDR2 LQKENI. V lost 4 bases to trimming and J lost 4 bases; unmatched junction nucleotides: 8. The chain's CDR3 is CASSHPGGGDYEQYF. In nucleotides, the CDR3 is TGTGCCAGCTCACACCCTGGCGGGGGGGATTACGAGCAGTACTTC.

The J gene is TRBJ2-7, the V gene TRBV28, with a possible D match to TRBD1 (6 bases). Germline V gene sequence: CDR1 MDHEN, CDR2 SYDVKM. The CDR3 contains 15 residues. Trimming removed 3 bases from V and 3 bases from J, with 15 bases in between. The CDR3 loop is CASSFRRTEVYEQYF. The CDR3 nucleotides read TGTGCCAGCAGTTTTCGACGGACAGAGGTCTACGAGCAGTACTTC.

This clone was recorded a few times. CDR3 amino acids: CASSLGGTLAPETQYF. In DNA form, the CDR3 reads TGTGCCAGCAGCTTAGGCGGTACTCTTGCACCGGAGACCCAGTACTTC. This chain uses TRBV7-9 with TRBJ2-5; no clear D. Between the trimmed V and J ends, which lost 1 base and 5 bases, there was a span of 17 bases. The CDR3 extends over 16 amino acids. CDR1 is SEHNR, CDR2 FQNEAQ, per germline (reference sequence). Full variable domain (remainder filled in from reference TRBV7-9 and TRBJ2-5): DTGVSQNPRHKITKRGQNVTFRCDPISEHNRLYWYRQTLGQGPEFLTYFQNEAQLEKSRLLSDRFSAERPKGSFSTLEIQRTEQGDSAMYLCASSLGGTLAPETQYFGPGTRLLVL.

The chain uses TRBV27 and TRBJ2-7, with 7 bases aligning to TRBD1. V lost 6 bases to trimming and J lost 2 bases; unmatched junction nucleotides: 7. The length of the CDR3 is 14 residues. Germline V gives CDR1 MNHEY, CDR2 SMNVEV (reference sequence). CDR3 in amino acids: CASSLGQAAYEQYF. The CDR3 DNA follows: TGTGCCAGCAGCCTCGGACAGGCCGCCTACGAGCAGTACTTC.

This chain's CDR3 is CASSANTGTRNNEQFF. The CDR3 region has the DNA TGTGCCAGCAGTGCCAATACCGGGACACGCAACAATGAGCAGTTCTTC. The rearrangement links TRBV6-1 to TRBJ2-1; D perhaps matches TRBD1 (6 bases). The CDR3 has 16 amino acids. V dropped 4 bases and J dropped 5 bases, with 18 bases sitting between them. Germline loops: CDR1 MNHNS, CDR2 SASEGT.

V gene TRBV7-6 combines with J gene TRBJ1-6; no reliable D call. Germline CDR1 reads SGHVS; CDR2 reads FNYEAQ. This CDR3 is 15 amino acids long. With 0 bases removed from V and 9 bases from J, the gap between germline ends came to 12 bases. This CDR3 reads CASSLALGGGSPLHF. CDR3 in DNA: TGTGCCAGCAGCTTAGCGCTTGGAGGAGGTTCACCCCTCCACTTT.

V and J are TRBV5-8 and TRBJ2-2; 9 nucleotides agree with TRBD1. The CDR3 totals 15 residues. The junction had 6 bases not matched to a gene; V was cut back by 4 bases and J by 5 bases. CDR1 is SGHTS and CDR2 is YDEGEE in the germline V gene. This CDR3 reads CASSPGQGRTGELFF. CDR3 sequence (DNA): TGTGCCAGCAGCCCGGGACAGGGAAGGACCGGGGAGCTGTTTTTT. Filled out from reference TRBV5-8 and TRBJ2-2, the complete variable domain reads EAGVTQSPTHLIKTRGQQATLRCSPISGHTSVYWYQQALGLGLQFLLWYDEGEERNRGNFPPRFSGRQFPNYSSELNVNALELEDSALYLCASSPGQGRTGELFFGEGSRLTVL.

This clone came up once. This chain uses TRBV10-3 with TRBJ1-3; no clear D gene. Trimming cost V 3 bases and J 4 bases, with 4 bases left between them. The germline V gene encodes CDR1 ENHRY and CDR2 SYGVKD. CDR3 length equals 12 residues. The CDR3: CAISDTGNTIYF. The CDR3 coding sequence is TGTGCCATCAGTGACACAGGAAACACCATATATTTT.

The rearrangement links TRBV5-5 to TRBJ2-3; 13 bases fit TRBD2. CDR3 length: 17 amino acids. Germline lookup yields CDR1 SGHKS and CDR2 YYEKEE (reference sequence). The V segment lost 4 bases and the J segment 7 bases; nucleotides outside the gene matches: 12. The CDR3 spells CASSRLAGGTSMNTQYF. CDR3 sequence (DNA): TGTGCCAGCAGCCGACTAGCGGGGGGTACTAGCATGAATACGCAGTATTTT. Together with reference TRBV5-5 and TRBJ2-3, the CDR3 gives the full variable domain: DAGVTQSPTHLIKTRGQQVTLRCSPISGHKSVSWYQQVLGQGPQFIFQYYEKEERGRGNFPDRFSARQFPNYSSELNVNALLLGDSALYLCASSRLAGGTSMNTQYFGPGTRLTVL.